This T cell receptor beta chain was captured by sequencing in a study of blood T cells in healthy people across ages (dated by TCRdb to between 2015 and 2016). For the wider study: In model experiments, template switching captured roughly one uniquely barcoded TCR beta cDNA molecule for every two T cells. Using deep sequencing normalized with unique cDNA molecular identifiers, the study measured how TCR beta repertoire diversity changes with age. The donors were split into four age groups: young (average about 15 years), middle-aged (about 40), aged (62) and long-lived (about 74). For two donors (one aged 18 to 29 and one aged 80 or older), the study analyzed two additional independent replicas of 1 million unique cDNA reads from the same blood draw. The study at large found these results: The percentage of naive T cells measured by flow cytometry correlated strongly with observed TCR beta diversity. Compared with the aged group, the long-lived group had more naive CD4+ T cells, fewer expanded clones and increased TCR diversity, a pattern suggesting age selection. As age increased, observed TCR beta diversity per million T cells dropped in a roughly linear way, and a significant reduction was already evident by age roughly 40. Donor CMV infection status was unknown, potentially confounding age-related changes in expanded clonotypes. Because profiling used bulk unsorted PBMCs, naive and antigen-experienced compartments could not be compared conclusively. Estimates of total diversity based on one million sequenced T cells were considered lower bounds and underestimates.

Donors were approximately 42 systemically healthy Caucasian individuals from Russia aged roughly 6 to 90 years. Each donor gave roughly 11 milliliters of peripheral blood, drawn into EDTA-treated Vacutainer tubes. Ficoll-Paque density-gradient centrifugation was used to isolate PBMCs, with at least 6.5 million per sample. Total RNA was extracted from PBMCs with Trizol reagent, with at least 5 micrograms obtained per sample. For every donor, an aliquot of PBMCs went through flow cytometry to measure the percentages of naive CD45RAhigh/CD27high T cells. Library method: 5' RACE. Sequenced on an Illumina HiSeq 2500. A second roughly 6 to 11 cycle PCR used a sample-barcoded 5' primer and a J-beta primer mix. A unique molecular identifier was introduced onto each TCR beta cDNA molecule by a template-switch 5' adaptor carrying 12 random nucleotides. At least 2.5 million CDR3-containing paired-end reads were obtained from each sample. First-strand cDNA was synthesized from all RNA with the Mint cDNA synthesis kit, primed by a TRBC-specific oligonucleotide. After uracil-DNA glycosylase treatment, a first 18-cycle PCR used universal primers M1SS and BC2_uni_R on all cDNA. As for how the authors treated the data: For normalization, 1 million high-quality reads were randomly selected from each sample, with every read carrying a distinct molecular identifier. Instead of being binned into consensus sequences, reads with shared molecular identifiers were discarded. MiTCR, with a Q25 quality threshold and the strictest error-elimination algorithm, was used for CDR3 identification, clonotype clustering and error correction. A nonparametric unseen species model with Euler transformation was used to estimate a lower bound on total TCR beta diversity. TCRdb reworked the public reads: Q25 trimming with fastp, MiXCR clone assembly, productive beta chains retained. Each CDR3 protein gets just one entry, which takes the most common genes and DNA from the rows behind it. These V and J calls rely on TCRdb rather than the paper's analysis. A total of fewer than 1,200,000 distinct CDR3 sequences appear in this sample, almost 25% of them only once. Of the sample, less than 0.85% falls within the top ten clones.

The sample holds a few counts of this clonotype. The antigen this receptor binds is unknown. No base-level quality is on record; no much larger clone is a single base apart. CDR1 and CDR2 were assigned from the germline V gene as SNHLY and FYNNEI. V sheds 3 bases and J sheds 0 bases, leaving 16 bases between their ends. Counted from cysteine to phenylalanine, this CDR3 has 17 amino acids. Only CDR3 DNA is held: 51 bases, read in frame from base 1. This sample also belongs to another study, concerning T cells of mothers and their children. The second source states: Donors were nine systemically healthy Caucasian individuals: three mothers and their six children. cDNA synthesis consumed the entire amount of extracted RNA, loaded at about 1.6 ug RNA in each 15 ul reaction. Sample barcodes and 2-4 random nucleotides were added via the M1S primer in the second PCR. Over 9.5 million TCR beta CDR3 reads were obtained for each mother, and 2.5 million to 3.5 million reads were obtained for each child. Thymic selection similarly shapes TCR recombination output in related and unrelated pairs, with minor effect from inherited differences. Normalized repertoire overlap was always slightly but never significantly higher in related than unrelated mother-child pairs. Persistent microchimeric T cell clones were not detected, at a sensitivity of about 90 clones per million clonotypes. The study used deep NGS to compare TCR beta repertoires of mothers and children, seeking features distinguishing related mother-child pairs from unrelated individuals. The mean age was 40 +/- 4 years for the mothers and about 10 +/- 4 years for the children. Libraries were sequenced on Illumina HiSeq 2000 with 100+100 nt paired-end reads after adapter ligation with NEBNext reagents. To prevent cross-contamination, the mother and child libraries were prepared a month apart and were sequenced in separate runs. For each donor, somewhere between roughly 450,000 and 2,100,000 distinct TCR beta clonotypes were identified. Naive TCR beta clonotypes were estimated from low-frequency clonotypes matched to each donor's FACS-determined naive share, without sorting.

Here the chain combines TRBV2 and TRBJ2-3; no D gene can be assigned with confidence. The TCR originated in a girl aged 2 to 10 in good health. The sample comprised blood. The CDR3: CASSESWAVPSTDTQYF. In nucleotide form, the sequence is TGTGCCAGCAGTGAGAGTTGGGCTGTCCCTAGCACAGATACGCAGTATTTT.